Each of the 22 T cell receptor beta chains below was sequenced from the same sample in a study of technical replicates of blood from a few donors (dated by TCRdb to 2016 to 2017). The library was prepared using the immunoSEQ multiplex PCR assay. The immuneACCESS repertoire file appears here via TCRdb, limited to in-frame rearrangements. These files lack a portion of the clones; in checked studies, under half of the deficit traces to unresolved V genes, and the cause of the others is not known. For this sample the table gives about 66,000 clones, of which approximately 87% were detected only once. Under 6% of the sample goes to the ten largest clones. Sequencing input: PBMCs. The receptors come from a human donor in good health. Some clones in this sample may be carry-over from other donors' samples.

The chain carries TRBV4-3 and TRBJ2-7; D unresolved. The V gene lost 0 bases and the J gene lost 4 bases, with 7 bases spanning the gap. The length of the CDR3 is 13 residues. Germline V gene data show CDR1 as LGHNA and CDR2 as YSLEER. The CDR3 here is CASSQENGYEQYF. The CDR3 DNA is TGCGCCAGCAGCCAAGAGAACGGTTACGAGCAGTACTTC.

This chain links TRBV2 with TRBJ1-5; D is possibly TRBD1 (6 bases). V was pared by 4 bases and J by 2 bases, with 21 bases between. The CDR3 covers 18 residues. Germline V CDR1 and CDR2: SNHLY, FYNNEI. The CDR3 region has the DNA TGTGCCAGCAGTGGGGAGTTGGGCAGGGGCTCGGGCAATCAGCCCCAGCATTTT. Amino acid sequence: CASSGELGRGSGNQPQHF.

The chain couples TRBV7-2 to TRBJ2-5, with TRBD2 matching over 9 bases. Germline CDR1 is SGHTA and CDR2 is FQGNSA. CDR3 length: 16 residues. The ends lost 0 bases at V and 2 bases at J; junction bases unmatched: 4. The CDR3 protein is CASSLAAGGGQETQYF. The CDR3, as DNA: TGTGCCAGCAGCTTAGCAGCGGGGGGTGGGCAAGAGACCCAGTACTTC.

This rearrangement joins TRBV15 to TRBJ2-7; 9 bases line up with TRBD1. After removal of 3 bases from V and 1 base from J, the junction contained 7 bases not matched to a gene. The V gene's germline CDR1 is LNHNV and CDR2 YYDKDF (reference sequence). This CDR3 spans 16 amino acids. This CDR3 is CATSSTGGRGSYEQYF. The CDR3 DNA is TGTGCCACCAGCAGTACAGGGGGCAGGGGATCCTACGAGCAGTACTTC.

This sequence joins TRBV7-2 and TRBJ2-7; D may be TRBD2 (5 bases). Germline assignment: CDR1 SGHTA and CDR2 FQGNSA. The CDR3 runs to 14 residues. V was pared by 0 bases and J by 3 bases, with 9 bases between. CDR3 sequence (DNA): TGTGCCAGCAGCTTAGCTAGCGCAGACTACGAGCAGTACTTC. It yields the protein CASSLASADYEQYF. Combining the CDR3 with reference TRBV7-2 and TRBJ2-7 gives the whole variable domain GAGVSQSPSNKVTEKGKDVELRCDPISGHTALYWYRQSLGQGLEFLIYFQGNSAPDKSGLPSDRFSAERTGGSVSTLTIQRTQQEDSAVYLCASSLASADYEQYFGPGTRLTVT.

The rearrangement joins TRBV6-5 to TRBJ2-7; a weak D match, TRBD1 (6 bases). CDR3 length: 14 amino acids. Trimming left V 6 bases short and J 4 bases short, with 16 bases between. CDR1 and CDR2 from the germline V gene are MNHEY and SVGAGI. The CDR3 DNA reads as TGTGCCAGCAGCAAACAGGGAACCAGGTACGAGCAGTACTTC. It codes for CASSKQGTRYEQYF.

The sample holds one count of this clone. The chain links TRBV7-9 to TRBJ2-1, with TRBD1 identical over 7 bases. V lost 5 bases and J lost 4; bases outside the gene matches: 8. Germline values: CDR1 SEHNR, CDR2 FQNEAQ (reference sequence). This CDR3 contains 15 residues. The CDR3 sequence: CASSPTGQIYNEQFF. The CDR3, as DNA: TGTGCCAGCAGCCCGACGGGACAGATTTACAATGAGCAGTTCTTC.

This clone has ten or more counts. This sequence joins TRBV13 and TRBJ2-5; TRBD1 matches at 10 bases. Trimming removed 4 bases from V and 4 bases from J; junction bases left unmatched: 6. Looked up from germline, CDR1 is PRHDT and CDR2 is FYEKMQ (reference sequence). This CDR3 spans 15 amino acids. DNA of the CDR3: TGTGCCAGCAGCTCTCCCTGGACAGGGGGAGAGACCCAGTACTTC. As protein: CASSSPWTGGETQYF.

The rearrangement joins TRBV7-2 to TRBJ1-2; maybe TRBD1 (6 bases). V was trimmed by 5 bases and J by 4 bases, leaving 17 bases between them. Germline V gene lookup returns CDR1 SGHTA and CDR2 FQGNSA. The CDR3 is 15 amino acids. This CDR3 is CASSPRDTASYGYTF. CDR3 in DNA: TGTGCCAGCAGCCCCCGGGACACAGCTAGCTATGGCTACACCTTC.

The V and J genes are TRBV6-1 and TRBJ2-7, with D perhaps TRBD2 (6 bases). Between the trimmed V and J ends, which lost 6 bases and 3 bases, there was a span of 12 bases. This CDR3 spans 13 amino acids. Germline CDR1 reads MNHNS; CDR2 reads SASEGT. CDR3 sequence: CASRGGTGYEQYF. CDR3 in DNA: TGTGCCAGCAGGGGCGGGACGGGCTACGAGCAGTACTTC.

This clone was counted a few times. The chain couples TRBV30 to TRBJ2-5; TRBD2 aligns across 7 bases. V shed 3 bases, J shed 5 bases, and the junction held 12 bases outside the gene matches. This CDR3 is 15 amino acids long. Germline V gene sequence: CDR1 GTSNPN, CDR2 SVGIG (reference sequence). In nucleotides, the CDR3 is TGTGCCTGGAGCCCGAGCGGGACCCACGGGGAGACCCAGTACTTC. Its protein is CAWSPSGTHGETQYF.

This sequence joins TRBV11-2 and TRBJ2-5; 15 positions agree with TRBD2. This CDR3 spans 18 amino acids. The junction had 12 bases not matched to a gene; V was cut back by 5 bases and J by 5 bases. CDR1 and CDR2 from the germline V gene are SGHAT and FQNNGV. For the CDR3, the DNA is TGTGCCAGCAGCCCCGGGACTAGCGGGAGGATAGGATGGGAGACCCAGTACTTC. This sequence encodes CASSPGTSGRIGWETQYF.

V usage is TRBV13 and J usage is TRBJ2-2, with 8 bases matching TRBD2. Trimming at V came to 4 bases and at J to 7 bases, leaving 8 bases not matched to a gene. Germline V gene sequence: CDR1 PRHDT, CDR2 FYEKMQ (reference sequence). This CDR3 contains 15 residues. The CDR3 nucleotides are TGTGCCAGCAGCTCTGAGGGGACTAGTGGCGGGGAGCTGTTTTTT. Translating it yields CASSSEGTSGGELFF.

This clone came up once. CDR3 residues: CASSLDPGRGSSGNTIYF. CDR3 in DNA: TGTGCCAGCAGCTTAGATCCGGGCAGGGGGAGTTCTGGAAACACCATATATTTT. V is TRBV5-4 and J is TRBJ1-3; 7 positions agree with TRBD1. Germline lookup yields CDR1 SGHNT and CDR2 YYREEE (reference sequence). The CDR3 is 18 residues long. V shed 2 bases and J 1 base; nucleotides not matched to a gene: 12. Complete variable domain (other parts from reference TRBV5-4 and TRBJ1-3): ETGVTQSPTHLIKTRGQQVTLRCSSQSGHNTVSWYQQALGQGPQFIFQYYREEENGRGNFPPRFSGLQFPNYSSELNVNALELDDSALYLCASSLDPGRGSSGNTIYFGEGSWLTVV.

The chain couples TRBV4-1 to TRBJ2-1; 8 nucleotides align to TRBD2. The CDR3 length is 15 residues. CDR1 MGHRA and CDR2 YSYEKL come from the germline V gene. V dropped 1 base and J dropped 6; count of bases not matched to a gene: 5. The CDR3 loop is CASSQGAGDLNEQFF. CDR3 bases: TGCGCCAGCAGCCAAGGAGCGGGGGACCTCAATGAGCAGTTCTTC.

The chain combines TRBV5-8 with TRBJ1-2, with D tentatively TRBD1 (5 bases). The CDR3 spans 13 residues. CDR1 and CDR2 from the germline V gene are SGHTS and YDEGEE. The V end was cut by 1 base, the J end by 2 bases, with 6 bases between. CDR3 sequence reads: CASSLSGNYGYTF. In DNA form, the CDR3 reads TGTGCCAGCAGCTTGTCAGGGAACTATGGCTACACCTTC.

This clone showed up just a few times. The chain uses TRBV5-6 and TRBJ2-7; TRBD2 agrees at 15 bases. Germline lookup yields CDR1 SGHDT and CDR2 YYEEEE. CDR3 length: 15 residues. V lost 4 bases, J lost 4 bases, and 3 bases stayed unmatched. Written as DNA, the CDR3 is TGTGCCAGCAGCGAGGGACTAGCGGGGGGTTACGAGCAGTACTTC. It yields the protein CASSEGLAGGYEQYF.

This chain uses TRBV5-1 with TRBJ2-7; D remains ambiguous. This CDR3 comprises 14 residues. V lost 0 bases and J lost 4, with 11 bases in between. Germline CDR1 is SGHRS and CDR2 is YFSETQ. The CDR3 DNA reads TGCGCCAGCAGCTTGGCGCCAACCGGGTACGAGCAGTACTTC. Residues: CASSLAPTGYEQYF. The full variable domain, with the rest looked up from reference TRBV5-1 and TRBJ2-7, is KAGVTQTPRYLIKTRGQQVTLSCSPISGHRSVSWYQQTPGQGLQFLFEYFSETQRNKGNFPGRFSGRQFSNSRSEMNVSTLELGDSALYLCASSLAPTGYEQYFGPGTRLTVT.

The chain uses TRBV19 and TRBJ1-5; 8 bases agree with TRBD1. V was pared by 8 bases and J by 4 bases, with 10 bases of the junction left unmatched. The CDR3 is 15 amino acids. Germline V gene data show CDR1 as LNHDA and CDR2 as SQIVND (reference sequence). The CDR3 loop is CASGHPGQVNQPQHF. CDR3 DNA sequence: TGTGCCAGTGGACACCCGGGACAGGTAAATCAGCCCCAGCATTTT.

This rearrangement joins TRBV13 to TRBJ2-3; D remains unclear. Germline values: CDR1 PRHDT, CDR2 FYEKMQ (reference sequence). Between the trimmed V and J ends, which lost 8 bases and 2 bases, there was a span of 5 bases. This CDR3 comprises 11 residues. The CDR3 nucleotides read TGTGCCAGCTCTTACACAGATACGCAGTATTTT. Its protein product is CASSYTDTQYF.

The chain uses TRBV12-5 and TRBJ2-1; D is possibly TRBD1 (5 bases). The CDR3 runs to 15 residues. Trimming left V 6 bases short and J 2 bases short, with 14 bases between. Germline V gene sequence: CDR1 LGHNT, CDR2 FRNRAP. The CDR3 protein is CASGRQGQTYNEQFF. The CDR3 bases are TGTGCTAGTGGCCGCCAGGGCCAGACCTACAATGAGCAGTTCTTC.

This sequence joins TRBV30 and TRBJ2-5; no definite D call. V was clipped by 4 bases and J by 1 base, with 4 bases between them. The CDR3 spans 11 residues. Germline V gene lookup returns CDR1 GTSNPN and CDR2 SVGIG (reference sequence). CDR3 bases: TGTGCCTGGACGGGCCAAGAGACCCAGTACTTC. It specifies CAWTGQETQYF.